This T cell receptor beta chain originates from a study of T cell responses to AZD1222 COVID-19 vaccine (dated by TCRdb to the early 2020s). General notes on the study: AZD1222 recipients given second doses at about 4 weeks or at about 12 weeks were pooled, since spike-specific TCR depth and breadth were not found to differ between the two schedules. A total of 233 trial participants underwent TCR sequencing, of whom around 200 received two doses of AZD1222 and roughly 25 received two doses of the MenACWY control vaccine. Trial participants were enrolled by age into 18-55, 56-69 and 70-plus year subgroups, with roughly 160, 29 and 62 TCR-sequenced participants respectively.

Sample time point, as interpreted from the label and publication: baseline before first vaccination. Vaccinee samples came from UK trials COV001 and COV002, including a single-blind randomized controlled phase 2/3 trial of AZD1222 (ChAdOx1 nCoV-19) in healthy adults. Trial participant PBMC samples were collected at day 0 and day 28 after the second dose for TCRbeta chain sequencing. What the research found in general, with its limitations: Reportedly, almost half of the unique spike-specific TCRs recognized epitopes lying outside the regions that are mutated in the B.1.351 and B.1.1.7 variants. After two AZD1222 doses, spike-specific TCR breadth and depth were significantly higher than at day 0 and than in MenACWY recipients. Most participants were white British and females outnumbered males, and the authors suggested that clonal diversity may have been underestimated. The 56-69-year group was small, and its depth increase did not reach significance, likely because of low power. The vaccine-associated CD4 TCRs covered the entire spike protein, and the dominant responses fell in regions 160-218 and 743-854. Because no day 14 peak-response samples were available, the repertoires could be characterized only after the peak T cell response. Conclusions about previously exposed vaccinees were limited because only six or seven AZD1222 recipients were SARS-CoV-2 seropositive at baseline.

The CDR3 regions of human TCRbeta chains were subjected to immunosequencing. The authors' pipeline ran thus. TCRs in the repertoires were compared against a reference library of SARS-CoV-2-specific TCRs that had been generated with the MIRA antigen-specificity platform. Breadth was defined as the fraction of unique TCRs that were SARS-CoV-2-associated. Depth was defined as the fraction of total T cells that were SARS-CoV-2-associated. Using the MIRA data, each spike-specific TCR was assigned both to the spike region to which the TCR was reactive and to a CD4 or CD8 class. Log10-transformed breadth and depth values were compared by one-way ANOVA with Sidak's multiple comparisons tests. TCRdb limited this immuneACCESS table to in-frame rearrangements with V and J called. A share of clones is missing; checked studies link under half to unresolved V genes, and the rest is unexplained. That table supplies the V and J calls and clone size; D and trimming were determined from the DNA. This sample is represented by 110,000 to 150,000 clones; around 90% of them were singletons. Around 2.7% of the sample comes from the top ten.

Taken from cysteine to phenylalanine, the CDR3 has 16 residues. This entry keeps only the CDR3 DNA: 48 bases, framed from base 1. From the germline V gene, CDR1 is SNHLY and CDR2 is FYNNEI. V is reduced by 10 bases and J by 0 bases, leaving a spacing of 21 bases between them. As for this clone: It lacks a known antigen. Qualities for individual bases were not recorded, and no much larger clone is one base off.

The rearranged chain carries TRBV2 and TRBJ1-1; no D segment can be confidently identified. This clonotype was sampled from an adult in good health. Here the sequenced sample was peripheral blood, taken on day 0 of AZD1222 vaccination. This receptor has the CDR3 CAILTLRAGMNTEAFF. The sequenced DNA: TGTGCCATCCTAACCCTACGGGCTGGTATGAACACTGAAGCTTTCTTT.